The present TCR beta chain was sequenced within a study of OX40 agonist ivuxolimab in advanced cancers. Drawing of blood for sampling happened at baseline, at cycle 4 day 1, and at cycle 7 day 1. Assay used: immunoSEQ multiplex PCR; TCRdb lists only in-frame clones, some missing. The data show some 75,000 clones, less than 90% seen once. This clone was counted only a few times. Trimming pared 4 bases from V and 0 bases from J, leaving 20 bases between. This CDR3 region has 19 residues. Per the germline V gene, CDR1 is SGHDT and CDR2 is YYEEEE. The V gene is TRBV5-6, the J gene TRBJ1-6; D is perhaps TRBD1 (6 bases). Here the sequenced sample was CD4+ or CD8+ T cells sorted from blood, taken in a trial of the OX40 agonist ivuxolimab. The TCR sequence derives from an adult with an advanced solid tumor such as melanoma, head and neck, liver or kidney cancer. CDR3 sequence: CASSRVRDNFFSYNSPLHF. Here the CDR3 DNA reads TGTGCCAGCAGCCGAGTCCGGGACAACTTTTTCTCCTATAATTCACCCCTCCACTTT.